Presented here are 16 T cell receptor beta chains from one specimen sequenced in a study of tumor-infiltrating lymphocytes in primary liver carcinoma. Total RNA (around 0.45 ug) served as template for TCR beta cDNA synthesis primed by a constant-region primer. ARM-PCR was slightly modified, and three nested multiplex PCR rounds with it gave rise to the TCR beta libraries. A C-beta reverse primer was combined with TRBV1-TRBV30 forward primers in the first two PCR rounds, and each round had 10 cycles. One entry per CDR3 protein results from TCRdb running MiXCR on the multiplex PCR reads. The data contain some 320,000 distinct CDR3 sequences, approximately 65% of them singletons. Germline DNA was also extracted, while the blood RNA originated from unsorted whole blood. The specimen sequenced was peripheral blood. The receptors come from a man in his forties with primary liver carcinoma and hepatitis B virus infection.

On this clonotype itself: An end of the junction differs from the germline gene, which may be a read error. The gene calls are TRBV15 and TRBJ2-3; 7 bases match TRBD2. Germline V lookup: CDR1 LNHNV, CDR2 YYDKDF (reference sequence). CDR3 length: 15 residues. CDR3 DNA: TGTGCCACCAGCAGACAAGCGGGGCGCACAGCTACGCAGTATTTT. It translates to CATSRQAGRTATQYF.

Comments on this clonotype: Likely a read error: the CDR3 ends without its conserved phenylalanine or tryptophan. The rearrangement links TRBV12-3 or TRBV12-4 to TRBJ1-3; D call uncertain. CDR3 length: 13 amino acids. The V gene lost 5 bases and the J gene lost 2 bases, with 7 bases spanning the gap. CDR3 DNA: TGTGCCAGCAGTGTAACTGCTGGAAACACCATATATTTA. The encoded protein is CASSVTAGNTIYL.

About this clonotype: A much larger clonotype is one base distant, so this may be a read error. The gene calls are TRBV29-1 and TRBJ2-3; D is perhaps TRBD1 or TRBD2 (7 bases each). CDR1 is SQVTM, CDR2 ANQGSEA, per germline. This CDR3 comprises 13 residues. CDR3 sequence reads: CSVQGGATDTEYF. CDR3 sequence (DNA): TGCAGCGTGCAGGGGGGGGCCACAGATACGGAGTATTTT.

For this clonotype: The conserved phenylalanine or tryptophan normally closing the CDR3 is absent here, so this likely arose from a read error. The chain recombines TRBV12-3 or TRBV12-4 with TRBJ1-5, with D possibly matching TRBD1 (5 bases). Trimming left V 3 bases short and J 2 bases short, with 8 bases between. The CDR3 has 14 residues. CDR3 DNA sequence: TGTGCCAGCAGTTTGGGGACTGGCAATCAGCCCCAGCATTCT. Translating gives CASSLGTGNQPQHS.

This clonotype has at least ten counts. This chain links TRBV29-1 with TRBJ1-2, with D maybe TRBD1 (6 bases). The CDR3 runs to 14 residues. Germline V gene sequence: CDR1 SQVTM, CDR2 ANQGSEA. Between the trimmed V and J ends, which lost 7 bases and 4 bases, there was a span of 19 bases. The CDR3 sequence: CSGQQGPRGYGYTF. The CDR3 region has the DNA TGCAGCGGACAACAGGGCCCTAGAGGCTATGGCTACACCTTC.

The rearrangement uses TRBV6-5 and TRBJ1-1, with unresolved D. There are 14 residues in the CDR3. Trimming took 1 base from V and 1 from J, leaving 7 bases between them. Germline values: CDR1 MNHEY, CDR2 SVGAGI. The DNA of the CDR3 is TGTGCCAGCAGTTACTTAGACGAGAACACTGAAGCTTTCTTT. Its protein is CASSYLDENTEAFF.

This clonotype was detected ten times or more. This chain uses TRBV11-3 with TRBJ2-1; tentative D call: TRBD1 (6 bases). The CDR3 loop spans 13 amino acids. Trimming removed 5 bases from V and 6 bases from J, with 11 bases in between. CDR1 is SGHNT, CDR2 YENEEA, per germline. CDR3 nucleotides: TGTGCCAGCAGCCCACAGGGTAGCAATGAGCAGTTCTTC. The encoded protein is CASSPQGSNEQFF. Filled out from reference TRBV11-3 and TRBJ2-1, the complete variable domain reads EAGVVQSPRYKIIEKKQPVAFWCNPISGHNTLYWYLQNLGQGPELLIRYENEEAVDDSQLPKDRFSAERLKGVDSTLKIQPAELGDSAVYLCASSPQGSNEQFFGPGTRLTVL.

Comment on this clonotype: A read error may be the cause here, since a much bigger clone is one base away. Given the absence of the conserved phenylalanine or tryptophan at the CDR3 end, a read error is likely. The chain recombines TRBV5-4 with TRBJ2-7; 11 nucleotides line up with TRBD2. CDR3 size: 17 residues. CDR1 and CDR2 (germline): SGHNT, YYREEE (reference sequence). J lost 3 bases, V lost 3 bases, and 11 bases had no gene match. CDR3 coding DNA: TGTGCCAGCAGCTCCACACTAGCGGGAGCCGGGGACTACGAGCAGTACCTC. Translation: CASSSTLAGAGDYEQYL.

Notes on this clonotype: The CDR3 ends on some other residue instead of the conserved phenylalanine or tryptophan, so this is likely a read error. The chain combines TRBV7-8 with TRBJ2-7; tentatively, D is TRBD1 (6 bases). CDR3 length equals 15 residues. V lost 1 base to trimming and J lost 2 bases, with 12 bases between them. Germline CDR1 SGHVS, CDR2 FQNEAQ. The CDR3 region is CASSLGQEAAYEQYL. CDR3 DNA: TGTGCCAGCAGCTTAGGACAGGAGGCTGCCTACGAGCAGTACCTC.

Of note for this clonotype: The CDR3 does not end in the conserved phenylalanine or tryptophan, so this is likely a read error. This rearrangement joins TRBV29-1 to TRBJ2-2, with 10 bases fitting TRBD1. CDR1 and CDR2 from the germline V gene are SQVTM and ANQGSEA. With 8 bases clipped from V and 3 bases from J, the junction kept 9 bases outside the gene matches. The CDR3 runs 15 residues. The CDR3 here is CSIVGQGDHTGELFY. DNA for the CDR3: TGCAGCATTGTAGGACAGGGGGATCACACCGGGGAGCTGTTTTAT.

Of note for this clonotype: The CDR3 does not end in the conserved phenylalanine or tryptophan, so this is likely a read error. CDR3 nucleotides: TGTGCCAGCAGTCTCCTCCGGGAGTACACTGAAGCTTTCTCT. Translation: CASSLLREYTEAFS. The chain joins TRBV6-2 or TRBV6-3 to TRBJ1-1; D is ambiguous. Trimming cost V 5 bases and J 3 bases, with 13 bases left between them. The CDR3 covers 14 residues. Germline CDR1 reads MNHEY; CDR2 reads SVGEGT.

J is TRBJ2-5 and V is TRBV5-1; 12 bases are shared with TRBD1. The CDR3 spans 17 residues. J lost 1 base, V lost 4 bases, and 8 bases had no gene match. Germline assignment: CDR1 SGHRS and CDR2 YFSETQ. The CDR3 DNA follows: TGCGCCAGCAGCACCGGGACAGGGGGCGGACGCCAAGAGACCCAGTACTTC. Its translation is CASSTGTGGGRQETQYF.

This clonotype was detected many times. The rearrangement uses TRBV10-3 and TRBJ2-7; D remains ambiguous. There are 13 residues in the CDR3. Germline V gives CDR1 ENHRY, CDR2 SYGVKD. V shed 0 bases and J shed 3 bases, with 6 bases lying between them. The chain's CDR3 is CAISESVFYEQYF. The CDR3 nucleotides are TGTGCCATCAGTGAGTCGGTATTCTACGAGCAGTACTTC.

The chain carries TRBV15 and TRBJ2-7; the match to TRBD1 covers 9 bases. Germline loops: CDR1 LNHNV, CDR2 YYDKDF (reference sequence). Losses at the gene ends were 5 bases for V and 3 bases for J; bases not matched to a gene: 8. This CDR3 has 15 residues. CDR3 in DNA: TGTGCCACCAGCTCCTCGGGGACAGGGCTCTACGAGCAGTACTTC. It specifies CATSSSGTGLYEQYF. Complete variable domain (other parts from reference TRBV15 and TRBJ2-7): DAMVIQNPRYQVTQFGKPVTLSCSQTLNHNVMYWYQQKSSQAPKLLFHYYDKDFNNEADTPDNFQSRRPNTSFCFLDIRSPGLGDTAMYLCATSSSGTGLYEQYFGPGTRLTVT.

This clonotype was found a few times. One end of the junction is discordant with germline, which a read error may explain. The rearrangement joins TRBV29-1 to TRBJ2-5; 7 positions match TRBD2. Germline V gives CDR1 SQVTM, CDR2 ANQGSEA. The length of the CDR3 is 14 residues. DNA of the CDR3: TGCCGCGTTCTCGGGCTAGAAAGTCGGGAGGCCCAGTACTTC. Its translation is CRVLGLESREAQYF.

The chain recombines TRBV11-2 with TRBJ2-5; 7 nucleotides line up with TRBD2. The CDR3 covers 16 residues. In germline, CDR1 is SGHAT, CDR2 FQNNGV. Trimming removed 3 bases from V and 13 bases from J; junction bases left unmatched: 20. CDR3 in DNA: TGTGCCAGCAGCTTCTCTAGTGCGGTCTTGCGGGAGACTCGGTACTTC. Its protein product is CASSFSSAVLRETRYF.